The T cell receptor (beta chain) under discussion was sequenced for a study of blood T cell repertoires in COVID-19. Repertoires were generated with immunoSEQ multiplex PCR, while TCRdb's copy carries only in-frame clones and drops some. The table lists some 47,000 clones, roughly 83% of them singletons. This CDR3 contains 15 residues. Deletions cut 3 bases from V and 1 base from J, with 12 bases between. The V gene's germline CDR1 is LNHDA and CDR2 SQIVND (reference sequence). The genes are TRBV19 and TRBJ1-1; D might be TRBD1 (5 bases). This clonotype was sampled from a woman aged 55-75 years with acute or convalescent COVID-19. Sequences were obtained from peripheral blood. CDR3 DNA: TGTGCCAGTAGTATGCTATACAGGAGGAACACTGAAGCTTTCTTT. Amino acid sequence: CASSMLYRRNTEAFF.